The 28 T cell receptor beta chains listed next were all sequenced from one sample in a study of CD8 T cells in ankylosing spondylitis. TCRdb ran MiXCR on the 5' RACE reads and lists one entry per CDR3 protein. The sample carries 300,000 to 350,000 distinct CDR3 sequences, approximately 10% recorded once. The sequenced material came from blood, either unsorted or a sorted T cell fraction (not recorded which). These receptors originate from a female donor with ankylosing spondylitis or in good health (not recorded which).

The chain links TRBV5-1 to TRBJ1-2, with 9 bases fitting TRBD1. V shed 3 bases and J 4 bases; nucleotides not matched to a gene: 13. Looked up from germline, CDR1 is SGHRS and CDR2 is YFSETQ. The CDR3 extends over 17 amino acids. The CDR3 protein is CASSSSGDREGLYGYTF. The CDR3 region has the DNA TGCGCCAGCAGCTCAAGCGGGGACAGGGAGGGTCTCTATGGCTACACCTTC.

This clonotype was seen ten or more times. The chain has TRBV6-1 and TRBJ2-1; 7 nucleotides align to TRBD2. The germline V gene encodes CDR1 MNHNS and CDR2 SASEGT. The CDR3 is made up of 15 amino acids. V lost 9 bases, J lost 4 bases, and 12 bases stayed unmatched. CDR3 loop: CARPGLAVSYNEQFF. The CDR3 DNA follows: TGTGCCAGACCAGGCCTAGCGGTGTCTTACAATGAGCAGTTCTTC.

This clonotype was counted at least ten times. The chain recombines TRBV5-1 with TRBJ1-2; D perhaps matches TRBD1 (5 bases). The CDR3 consists of 16 residues. Germline CDR1 and CDR2: SGHRS and YFSETQ. Trimming pared 0 bases from V and 2 bases from J, leaving 14 bases between. The CDR3 region is CASSLGDVGANYGYTF. Here the CDR3 DNA reads TGCGCCAGCAGCTTGGGTGATGTAGGGGCCAACTATGGCTACACCTTC.

This sequence joins TRBV16 and TRBJ2-3; D gene unclear. Germline V gene sequence: CDR1 KGHSY, CDR2 FQNENV. The CDR3 runs 13 residues. Trimming stripped 1 base from V and 2 bases from J, with 4 bases between. The CDR3: CASSQYPTDTQYF. In DNA, the CDR3 is TGTGCCAGCAGCCAATATCCCACAGATACGCAGTATTTT. Based on the CDR3 plus reference TRBV16 and TRBJ2-3, the full variable domain is GEEVAQTPKHLVRGEGQKAKLYCAPIKGHSYVFWYQQVLKNEFKFLISFQNENVFDETGMPKERFSAKCLPNSPCSLEIQATKLEDSAVYFCASSQYPTDTQYFGPGTRLTVL.

The chain is built from TRBV5-4 and TRBJ2-1; the D gene is possibly TRBD2 (6 bases). Between the trimmed V and J ends, which lost 2 bases and 0 bases, there was a span of 12 bases. CDR3 size: 16 residues. Per the germline V gene, CDR1 is SGHNT and CDR2 is YYREEE (reference sequence). The CDR3 sequence is CASSFGTYRSYNEQFF. The CDR3, as DNA: TGTGCCAGCAGCTTCGGGACTTACCGCTCCTACAATGAGCAGTTCTTC.

With respect to this clonotype: A much larger clone differs from this one at a single base, so this may be a read error. As DNA, the CDR3 is TGTGCCGCCCGACAGGGGACAAATCAACAAGAGACCCAGTACTTC. This sequence encodes CAARQGTNQQETQYF. The chain couples TRBV10-3 to TRBJ2-5; 8 bases fit TRBD1. V lost 11 bases to trimming and J lost 2 bases; unmatched junction nucleotides: 13. The CDR3 runs to 15 residues. Germline values: CDR1 ENHRY, CDR2 SYGVKD.

This clonotype was observed many times. The CDR3 DNA is TGTGCCAGCAGCTTTCGGGCGGATTCCAACCGACTAGCGGGAGGGCTAAATACGCAGTATTTT. Protein product: CASSFRADSNRLAGGLNTQYF. This chain joins TRBV11-2 and TRBJ2-3; 14 bases align to TRBD2. The CDR3 covers 21 residues. Germline CDR1 and CDR2: SGHAT and FQNNGV. V dropped 3 bases and J dropped 7; count of bases not matched to a gene: 21. Based on the CDR3 plus reference TRBV11-2 and TRBJ2-3, the full variable domain is EAGVAQSPRYKIIEKRQSVAFWCNPISGHATLYWYQQILGQGPKLLIQFQNNGVVDDSQLPKDRFSAERLKGVDSTLKIQPAKLEDSAVYLCASSFRADSNRLAGGLNTQYFGPGTRLTVL.

This clonotype was detected many times. Germline is not matched at one junction end, which may reflect a read error. This sequence joins TRBV5-1 and TRBJ2-5; 10 bases are a match to TRBD2. CDR1 and CDR2 (germline): SGHRS, YFSETQ. There are 13 residues in the CDR3. The CDR3 DNA reads TGCGCCAGCAGTTTGGGACTAGCGGAGACCCAGTACTTC. Amino acid sequence: CASSLGLAETQYF.

This clonotype has at least ten counts. The chain joins TRBV7-2 to TRBJ2-1; D might be TRBD2 (5 bases). The CDR3 runs 15 residues. V was shortened by 2 bases and J by 6 bases, with 14 bases between the two germline ends. Germline V lookup: CDR1 SGHTA, CDR2 FQGNSA. CDR3 DNA sequence: TGTGCCAGCAGCTTACGGAGCGGTGGGGTCAATGAGCAGTTCTTC. The encoded protein is CASSLRSGGVNEQFF.

This clonotype showed up many times. The chain uses TRBV24-1 and TRBJ1-5, with D unresolved. V shed 4 bases and J shed 4 bases, with 10 bases lying between them. The germline V gene has CDR1 KGHDR and CDR2 SFDVKD. The CDR3 spans 14 residues. The chain's CDR3 is CATSEMETNQPQHF. The CDR3 bases are TGTGCCACCAGTGAGATGGAGACGAATCAGCCCCAGCATTTT.

This sequence joins TRBV27 and TRBJ2-7; perhaps TRBD2 as D (7 bases). V was shortened by 4 bases and J by 6 bases, with 13 bases between the two germline ends. The CDR3 consists of 13 residues. Germline V lookup: CDR1 MNHEY, CDR2 SMNVEV (reference sequence). The CDR3 is CASSSWGGREQYF. The CDR3 DNA sequence: TGTGCCAGCAGTTCATGGGGGGGGCGCGAGCAGTACTTC.

This clonotype has only a few counts. CDR3: CASSLEAGPYEQYF. Here the CDR3 DNA reads TGTGCCAGCAGTTTGGAGGCGGGCCCCTACGAGCAGTACTTC. V and J are TRBV12-3 or TRBV12-4 and TRBJ2-7, with a possible D match to TRBD2 (5 bases). The ends were cut back, 3 bases at V and 2 bases at J, with 11 bases in the middle. The CDR3 has 14 amino acids.

Many counts were recorded for this clonotype. The chain is built from TRBV7-8 and TRBJ2-1, with TRBD2 matching over 10 bases. Losses at the gene ends were 4 bases for V and 4 bases for J; bases not matched to a gene: 7. In germline, CDR1 is SGHVS, CDR2 FQNEAQ. CDR3 length: 16 amino acids. DNA for the CDR3: TGTGCCAGCAGCTCTGGGGTAGCGGGGGGTTACAATGAGCAGTTCTTC. It encodes CASSSGVAGGYNEQFF.

In this sample, this clonotype turned up many times. V gene TRBV29-1 combines with J gene TRBJ1-3; 8 bases are a match to TRBD1. The CDR3 extends over 13 amino acids. Germline CDR1 is SQVTM and CDR2 is ANQGSEA. The J segment lost 3 bases and the V segment lost 6 bases, leaving 4 bases of the junction unmatched. CDR3 amino acids: CSVVDRDGNTIYF. CDR3 coding DNA: TGCAGCGTGGTGGACAGGGATGGAAACACCATATATTTT.

Ten or more counts support this clonotype. This chain connects TRBV7-7 to TRBJ2-5; no firm D call. CDR1 and CDR2 from the germline V gene are SSHAT and FNYEAQ (reference sequence). The CDR3 runs to 13 residues. V dropped 3 bases and J dropped 3 bases, with 8 bases sitting between them. The DNA of the CDR3 is TGTGCCAGCAGCTTCGGGCAGAAAGAGACCCAGTACTTC. This sequence encodes CASSFGQKETQYF.

In this sample, this clonotype turned up a few times. The chain is built from TRBV11-2 and TRBJ2-1; tentatively, D is TRBD1 or TRBD2 (5 bases each). Trimming removed 1 base from V and 9 bases from J, with 19 bases in between. The germline CDR1 and CDR2 sequences are SGHAT and FQNNGV. This CDR3 contains 16 residues. The DNA for the CDR3 is TGTGCCAGCAGCTTAGGAGCCCGAGCCCTTGGGACTGAGCAGTTCTTC. Protein sequence: CASSLGARALGTEQFF.

This clonotype came up a few times. The chain has TRBV7-2 and TRBJ2-3, with D possibly matching TRBD2 (6 bases). Trimming removed 7 bases from V and 5 bases from J, with 13 bases in between. Per the germline V gene, CDR1 is SGHTA and CDR2 is FQGNSA. This CDR3 is built from 13 residues. CDR3 bases: TGTGCCAGCATACCGGGAGTCGGAGATACGCAGTATTTT. This codes for CASIPGVGDTQYF.

The rearrangement links TRBV4-3 to TRBJ2-2; 11 positions match TRBD1. This CDR3 has 18 amino acids. Germline CDR1 LGHNA, CDR2 YSLEER. The trim removed 1 base at V and 4 bases at J, leaving 8 bases unmatched. The CDR3 nucleotides read TGCGCCAGCAGCCAAGTGTCCGGACAGGGGGCTGGCACCGGGGAGCTGTTTTTT. The encoded protein is CASSQVSGQGAGTGELFF.

This clonotype was detected ten times or more. The chain is built from TRBV7-2 and TRBJ2-3; D remains unclear. CDR1 SGHTA and CDR2 FQGNSA come from the germline V gene. V was pared by 4 bases and J by 6 bases, with 23 bases between. The CDR3 is 17 amino acids. The CDR3 sequence: CASSSPDGVAPLDTQYF. CDR3 DNA: TGTGCCAGCAGCTCTCCGGATGGGGTCGCCCCCTTGGATACGCAGTATTTT. The full variable domain, its missing parts supplied by reference TRBV7-2 and TRBJ2-3, is GAGVSQSPSNKVTEKGKDVELRCDPISGHTALYWYRQSLGQGLEFLIYFQGNSAPDKSGLPSDRFSAERTGGSVSTLTIQRTQQEDSAVYLCASSSPDGVAPLDTQYFGPGTRLTVL.

The J gene is TRBJ2-7, the V gene TRBV5-5; D is unclear. The CDR3 runs 15 residues. Germline CDR1 SGHKS, CDR2 YYEKEE (reference sequence). Deletions cut 2 bases from V and 0 bases from J, with 12 bases between. The CDR3 reads CASSFEPTSSYEQYF. DNA of the CDR3: TGTGCCAGCAGCTTTGAACCCACGAGCTCCTACGAGCAGTACTTC.

In the case of this clonotype: A read error is possible here, since a much larger clone lies one base away. This rearrangement joins TRBV12-3 or TRBV12-4 to TRBJ2-5, with no clear D. This CDR3 comprises 15 residues. The V end was cut by 1 base, the J end by 6 bases, with 15 bases between. CDR3 sequence: CASSLDSLSVQTQYF. In DNA, the CDR3 is TGTGCCAGCAGTTTAGACTCCCTTTCGGTCCAGACCCAGTACTTC.

This clonotype was seen more than once but under ten times. The J gene is TRBJ2-7, the V gene TRBV25-1; the D gene is possibly TRBD1 (6 bases). CDR1 is MGHDK, CDR2 SYGVNS, per germline. The CDR3 runs 13 residues. V lost 1 base, J lost 7 bases, and 11 bases lay in between. CDR3: CASSELGQGEQYF. The CDR3, as DNA: TGTGCCAGCAGTGAATTGGGGCAGGGGGAGCAGTACTTC.

This clonotype was observed many times. The V call is TRBV7-9, the J call TRBJ2-5; D unresolved. Germline values: CDR1 SEHNR, CDR2 FQNEAQ (reference sequence). The CDR3 runs to 15 residues. Trimming pared 1 base from V and 2 bases from J, leaving 11 bases between. This CDR3 reads CASSLGLGKQETQYF. CDR3 DNA: TGTGCCAGCAGCTTAGGTTTAGGCAAGCAAGAGACCCAGTACTTC.

This chain links TRBV5-1 with TRBJ2-7; weak D call: TRBD1 (5 bases). The CDR3 extends over 14 amino acids. Germline CDR1 and CDR2: SGHRS and YFSETQ. The V gene lost 4 bases and the J gene lost 5 bases, with 16 bases spanning the gap. In DNA, the CDR3 is TGCGCCAGCAGCCCGGCCGGCAGGGCCCACGAGCAGTACTTC. This encodes CASSPAGRAHEQYF.

At least ten counts were recorded for this clonotype. The chain uses TRBV4-2 and TRBJ1-5; unclear D gene. The V end was cut by 0 bases, the J end by 6 bases, with 6 bases between. The length of the CDR3 is 13 residues. CDR1 and CDR2 from the germline V gene are LGHNA and YNFKEQ. CDR3 sequence reads: CASSQDQGQPQHF. CDR3 sequence (DNA): TGTGCCAGCAGCCAAGATCAAGGTCAGCCCCAGCATTTT.

The chain links TRBV28 to TRBJ2-1; the match to TRBD2 covers 12 bases. V gave up 4 bases and J gave up 10 bases; unmatched junction bases: 8. The CDR3 loop spans 15 amino acids. Germline CDR1 and CDR2: MDHEN and SYDVKM. The CDR3: CASSWAGLAGDEQFF. The DNA for the CDR3 is TGTGCCAGCAGTTGGGCGGGACTAGCGGGTGACGAGCAGTTCTTC.

This clonotype was recorded a few times. This rearrangement joins TRBV4-2 to TRBJ2-2, with 10 nucleotides matching TRBD1. Per the germline V gene, CDR1 is LGHNA and CDR2 is YNFKEQ. CDR3 size: 17 residues. Trimming at V came to 4 bases and at J to 4 bases, leaving 9 bases not matched to a gene. CDR3 in DNA: TGTGCCAGCAGCCCCCCGGGACAGGGGCTGTCCACCGGGGAGCTGTTTTTT. Protein: CASSPPGQGLSTGELFF.

This clonotype was seen a few times. The genes are TRBV19 and TRBJ1-1, with D unresolved. The CDR3 extends over 13 amino acids. V was cut by 7 bases and J by 5 bases, with 14 bases left in between. The germline V gene encodes CDR1 LNHDA and CDR2 SQIVND (reference sequence). DNA for the CDR3: TGTGCCAGTAAAAGGGCCCTAGGGACTGAAGCTTTCTTT. Amino acid sequence: CASKRALGTEAFF.